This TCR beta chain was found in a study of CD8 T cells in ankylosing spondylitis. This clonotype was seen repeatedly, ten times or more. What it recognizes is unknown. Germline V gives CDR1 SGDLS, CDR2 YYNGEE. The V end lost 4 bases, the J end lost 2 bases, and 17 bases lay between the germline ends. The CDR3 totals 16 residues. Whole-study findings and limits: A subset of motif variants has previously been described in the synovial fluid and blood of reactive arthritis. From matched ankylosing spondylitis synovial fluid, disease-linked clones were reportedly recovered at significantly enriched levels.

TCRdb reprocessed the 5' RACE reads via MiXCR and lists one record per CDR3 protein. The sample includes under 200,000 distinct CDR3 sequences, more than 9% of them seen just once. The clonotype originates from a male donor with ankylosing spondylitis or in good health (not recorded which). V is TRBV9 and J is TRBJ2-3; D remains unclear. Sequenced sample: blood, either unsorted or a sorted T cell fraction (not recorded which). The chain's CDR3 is CASSPTPLGVTDTQYF. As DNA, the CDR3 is TGTGCCAGCAGCCCTACTCCTCTAGGTGTCACAGATACGCAGTATTTT.